One sample yielded the 5 T cell receptor beta chains listed below, sequenced in a study of a mutant IDH1 vaccine in newly diagnosed glioma. Generated by immunoSEQ multiplex PCR, the TCRdb table keeps only in-frame clones and is missing some. This sample has about 42,000 clones, with roughly 80% found just once. The time point was: week 35, safety follow-up. In the vaccine, a single dose held 300 ug of the mutant IDH1 20-mer peptide, along with topical imiquimod. No antigens are known for them. The input for sequencing was PBMCs, taken from a glioma patient whose treatment included an IDH1 peptide vaccine. Source of these receptors: a woman between 45 and 60 years old with glioma.

The V call is TRBV19, the J call TRBJ1-6; no firm D call. The CDR3 length is 14 residues. The V end lost 7 bases, the J end lost 7 bases, and 14 bases lay between the germline ends. The V gene's germline CDR1 is LNHDA and CDR2 SQIVND (reference sequence). The CDR3: CASTPNPVNSPLHF. CDR3 sequence (DNA): TGTGCCAGTACCCCTAATCCGGTAAATTCACCCCTCCACTTT.

The chain combines TRBV6-5 with TRBJ2-5; tentative D call: TRBD2 (5 bases). V was trimmed by 2 bases and J by 5 bases, leaving 9 bases between them. This CDR3 is built from 13 residues. Germline lookup yields CDR1 MNHEY and CDR2 SVGAGI. This CDR3 is CASSYLGGETQYF. Written as DNA, the CDR3 is TGTGCCAGCAGTTACCTAGGCGGGGAGACCCAGTACTTC.

The rearrangement links TRBV5-1 to TRBJ1-4; D call uncertain. This CDR3 comprises 14 residues. V was cut by 4 bases and J by 5 bases, with 12 bases left in between. Germline V gene data show CDR1 as SGHRS and CDR2 as YFSETQ. The DNA for the CDR3 is TGCGCCAGCAGCCCTCGCGGCGGAAATGAAAAACTGTTTTTT. This gives the protein CASSPRGGNEKLFF.

V is TRBV5-8 and J is TRBJ2-7; D is tentatively TRBD1 or TRBD2 (5 bases each). Germline V gene data show CDR1 as SGHTS and CDR2 as YDEGEE. The germline V and J ends were trimmed by 2 bases and 0 bases, with 15 bases remaining between them. The CDR3 consists of 16 residues. The CDR3 spells CASSFPGTDSSYEQYF. CDR3 in DNA: TGTGCCAGCAGCTTTCCCGGGACCGATAGCTCCTACGAGCAGTACTTC. The full variable domain, in which reference TRBV5-8 and TRBJ2-7 provide the parts outside the CDR3, is EAGVTQSPTHLIKTRGQQATLRCSPISGHTSVYWYQQALGLGLQFLLWYDEGEERNRGNFPPRFSGRQFPNYSSELNVNALELEDSALYLCASSFPGTDSSYEQYFGPGTRLTVT.

The rearrangement links TRBV19 to TRBJ1-1, with 9 positions matching TRBD1. The CDR3 is 15 amino acids. Germline lookup yields CDR1 LNHDA and CDR2 SQIVND (reference sequence). The ends lost 6 bases at V and 11 bases at J; junction bases unmatched: 16. The CDR3 spells CASSPAYWTGATAFF. In nucleotides, the CDR3 is TGTGCCAGTAGCCCTGCTTATTGGACAGGGGCCACCGCTTTCTTT.